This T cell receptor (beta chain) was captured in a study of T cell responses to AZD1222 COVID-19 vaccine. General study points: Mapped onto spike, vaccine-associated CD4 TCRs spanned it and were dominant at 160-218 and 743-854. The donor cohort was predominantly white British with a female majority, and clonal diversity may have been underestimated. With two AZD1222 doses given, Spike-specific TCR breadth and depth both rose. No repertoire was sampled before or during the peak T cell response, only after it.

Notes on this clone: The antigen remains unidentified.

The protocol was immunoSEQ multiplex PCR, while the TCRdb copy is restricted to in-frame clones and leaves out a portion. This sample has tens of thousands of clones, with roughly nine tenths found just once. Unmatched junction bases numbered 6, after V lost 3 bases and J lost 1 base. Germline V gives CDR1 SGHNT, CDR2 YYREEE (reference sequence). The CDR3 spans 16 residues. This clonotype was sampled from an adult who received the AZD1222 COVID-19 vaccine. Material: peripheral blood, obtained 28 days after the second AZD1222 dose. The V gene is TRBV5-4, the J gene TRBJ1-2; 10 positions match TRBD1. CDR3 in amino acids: CASSYGQGVFNYGYTF. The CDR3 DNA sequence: TGTGCCAGCAGCTACGGACAGGGGGTCTTTAACTATGGCTACACCTTC.